These 24 T cell receptor beta chains were sequenced from one sample in a study of T cell repertoires in cytomegalovirus infection. TCRdb reprocessed the reads via MiXCR and lists one record per CDR3 protein. The data contain a few hundred thousand distinct CDR3 sequences, roughly 42% of them singletons. No antigen has been assigned to these receptors. The sample in question was cultured PBMCs, obtained from culture after CMV antigen stimulation. The receptor source for this set is a human donor in good health (CMV status not recorded). Some clones in this sample may be carry-over from other donors' samples.

A few counts support this clonotype. The CDR3 coding sequence is TGTGCCAGCAGCTCCCGGCGGGGGTGGGTGTTTTTT. It translates to CASSSRRGWVFF. The chain carries TRBV7-2 and TRBJ2-2; TRBD2 matches 7 bases. Germline CDR1 is SGHTA and CDR2 is FQGNSA. The CDR3 sequence is 12 residues long. Trimming took 4 bases from V and 15 from J; bases not matched to a gene: 8.

This clonotype occurred a few times. The chain combines TRBV6-1 with TRBJ2-7; D might be TRBD1 (5 bases). V was shortened by 2 bases and J by 5 bases, with 13 bases between the two germline ends. The CDR3 loop spans 14 amino acids. From germline, CDR1 is MNHNS and CDR2 SASEGT. CDR3 nucleotides: TGTGCCAGCAGTGAAATGGTCAGGGTCCACGAGCAGTACTTC. It is translated as CASSEMVRVHEQYF.

The V and J genes are TRBV4-2 and TRBJ2-7; D is ambiguous. In germline, CDR1 is LGHNA, CDR2 YNFKEQ. The CDR3 length is 14 residues. V was clipped by 0 bases and J by 6 bases, with 12 bases between them. CDR3 in DNA: TGTGCCAGCAGCCAAGATAGGTCGGCCCCCGAGCAGTACTTC. Translation: CASSQDRSAPEQYF.

This clonotype was recorded a few times. This chain links TRBV7-2 with TRBJ1-3; no reliable D call. Trimming left V 4 bases short and J 3 bases short, with 19 bases between. The germline V gene has CDR1 SGHTA and CDR2 FQGNSA. This CDR3 spans 17 amino acids. The CDR3 region has the DNA TGTGCCAGCAGCTCCAAGGCCACGACGGGGATTGGAAACACCATATATTTT. It codes for CASSSKATTGIGNTIYF. Full variable domain (rest looked up from reference TRBV7-2 and TRBJ1-3): GAGVSQSPSNKVTEKGKDVELRCDPISGHTALYWYRQSLGQGLEFLIYFQGNSAPDKSGLPSDRFSAERTGGSVSTLTIQRTQQEDSAVYLCASSSKATTGIGNTIYFGEGSWLTVV.

CDR3 sequence (DNA): TGTGCCAGCAGCCCCACGTGGGACAGGGGGCCCACCTTC. Residues: CASSPTWDRGPTF. The chain links TRBV7-2 to TRBJ1-2; 12 nucleotides align to TRBD1. Trimming removed 5 bases from V and 13 bases from J; junction bases left unmatched: 8. Looked up from germline, CDR1 is SGHTA and CDR2 is FQGNSA. This CDR3 region has 13 residues.

J is TRBJ1-2 and V is TRBV10-3, with a possible D match to TRBD1 (6 bases). V was cut by 3 bases and J by 4 bases, with 15 bases left in between. This CDR3 is 15 amino acids long. Germline V gene lookup returns CDR1 ENHRY and CDR2 SYGVKD. This chain's CDR3 is CAISEQGLSGYGYTF. The DNA of the CDR3 is TGTGCCATCAGTGAACAGGGACTCAGCGGCTATGGCTACACCTTC.

This clonotype was observed a handful of times. DNA for the CDR3: TGTGCCAGCAGCGCCCTAGTTCGGGAGACCCAGTACTTC. Protein: CASSALVRETQYF. The chain recombines TRBV7-6 with TRBJ2-5; no clear D. Between the trimmed V and J ends, which lost 5 bases and 5 bases, there was a span of 12 bases. CDR1 and CDR2 (germline): SGHVS, FNYEAQ. The CDR3 totals 13 residues.

This clonotype appeared a few times. The rearrangement joins TRBV12-3 or TRBV12-4 to TRBJ2-1, with 12 positions matching TRBD2. The CDR3 runs 16 residues. The J segment lost 9 bases and the V segment lost 6 bases, leaving 12 bases of the junction unmatched. The CDR3 region is CASRATSGSLAGEQFF. In DNA, the CDR3 is TGTGCCAGCAGGGCGACTAGCGGGAGTCTTGCTGGTGAGCAGTTCTTC.

V is TRBV7-9 and J is TRBJ2-7, with D tentatively TRBD2 (5 bases). The CDR3 has 14 residues. Looked up from germline, CDR1 is SEHNR and CDR2 is FQNEAQ (reference sequence). Trimming left V 1 base short and J 2 bases short, with 9 bases between. CDR3 residues: CASSLGGETYEQYF. The CDR3 coding sequence is TGTGCCAGCAGCTTAGGGGGAGAGACCTACGAGCAGTACTTC.

The chain carries TRBV27 and TRBJ2-1; 7 nucleotides line up with TRBD1. V lost 2 bases and J lost 2; bases outside the gene matches: 9. Germline V CDR1 and CDR2: MNHEY, SMNVEV (reference sequence). CDR3 length: 17 amino acids. CDR3 sequence: CASSLIIRDRAYNEQFF. In DNA form, the CDR3 reads TGTGCCAGCAGTTTAATTATCCGAGACAGGGCCTACAATGAGCAGTTCTTC.

A note on this clonotype: A single base separates this from a much larger clone, so it may be a read error. The chain links TRBV7-2 to TRBJ2-1; possibly TRBD2 for D (7 bases). CDR3 length equals 16 residues. Germline CDR1 reads SGHTA; CDR2 reads FQGNSA. The V and J ends lost 5 bases and 4 bases respectively, with 18 bases between them. The CDR3 reads CASSRLGGGVYNEQFF. The CDR3 DNA reads TGTGCCAGCAGCCGTCTTGGCGGGGGCGTTTACAATGAGCAGTTCTTC.

Comment on this clonotype: Likely a read error: the CDR3 ends without its conserved phenylalanine or tryptophan. The DNA is omitted, as the CDR3 cannot be located on it reliably, and the CDR3 follows TCRdb's listing. This rearrangement joins TRBV2 to TRBJ2-1; the table assigns TRBD2, which was not confirmed against the DNA. The CDR3 numbers 12 amino acids, ends counted. Germline V CDR1 and CDR2: SNHLY, FYNNEI. The CDR3 loop reads CASSELREGALL.

The gene calls are TRBV7-2 and TRBJ2-7, with 8 positions matching TRBD2. Germline loops: CDR1 SGHTA, CDR2 FQGNSA. The ends lost 7 bases at V and 0 bases at J; junction bases unmatched: 5. The CDR3 is made up of 14 amino acids. In DNA, the CDR3 is TGTGCCAGCAACCGGGGGGGGGGCTCCTACGAGCAGTACTTC. Protein product: CASNRGGGSYEQYF.

This chain connects TRBV12-3 or TRBV12-4 to TRBJ2-7; 7 bases map to TRBD2. The V segment lost 3 bases and the J segment 2 bases; nucleotides outside the gene matches: 7. The CDR3 is 15 residues long. CDR3 sequence (DNA): TGTGCCAGCAGTTTTTCCGGTAGCGGGCCCTACGAGCAGTACTTC. This encodes CASSFSGSGPYEQYF.

This clonotype was picked up a small number of times. The V call is TRBV7-2, the J call TRBJ2-7, with D uncertain. This CDR3 contains 14 residues. Looked up from germline, CDR1 is SGHTA and CDR2 is FQGNSA. V was pared by 2 bases and J by 3 bases, with 11 bases between. CDR3 in DNA: TGTGCCAGCAGCTTACGGTTTTACGTCTACGAGCAGTACTTC. It encodes CASSLRFYVYEQYF.

The J gene is TRBJ2-7, the V gene TRBV28; possibly TRBD2 for D (5 bases). The germline gives CDR1 MDHEN, CDR2 SYDVKM. There are 13 residues in the CDR3. V dropped 8 bases and J dropped 1 base, with 12 bases sitting between them. Here the CDR3 DNA reads TGTGCCAGCGAGGGCAGACTTTCCTACGAGCAGTACTTC. This codes for CASEGRLSYEQYF.

This clonotype was found a few times. The chain links TRBV4-3 to TRBJ1-4, with no clear D. CDR3 length: 14 amino acids. V lost 4 bases to trimming and J lost 8 bases, with 14 bases between them. Germline CDR1 LGHNA, CDR2 YSLEER. The CDR3 nucleotides are TGCGCCAGCAGCCGTCGGACCCAAGGGGAAAAACTGTTTTTT. Its translation: CASSRRTQGEKLFF.

This chain links TRBV7-4 with TRBJ2-5; D remains unclear. The V end was cut by 5 bases, the J end by 0 bases, with 10 bases between. In germline, CDR1 is SGHVT, CDR2 SQSDAQ. The CDR3 has 14 amino acids. CDR3 coding DNA: TGTGCCAGCAGCCCTAAGGGATACCAAGAGACCCAGTACTTC. This translates into CASSPKGYQETQYF.

This clonotype occurred a few times. This rearrangement joins TRBV7-2 to TRBJ2-7, with TRBD1 identical over 8 bases. The germline V gene has CDR1 SGHTA and CDR2 FQGNSA. CDR3 length: 16 residues. Trimming removed 1 base from V and 3 bases from J; junction bases left unmatched: 8. Written as DNA, the CDR3 is TGTGCCAGCAGCTTAGAAAACAGGGGGTCCAGCTACGAGCAGTACTTC. Protein sequence: CASSLENRGSSYEQYF.

This clonotype was counted only a few times. The V call is TRBV7-2, the J call TRBJ2-7, with a tentative D call TRBD2 (6 bases). V was pared by 3 bases and J by 2 bases, with 11 bases between. The CDR3 totals 14 residues. The V gene's germline CDR1 is SGHTA and CDR2 FQGNSA. The CDR3 protein is CASSFSGTAYEQYF. CDR3 coding DNA: TGTGCCAGCAGCTTCTCCGGGACTGCCTACGAGCAGTACTTC.

V usage is TRBV23-1 and J usage is TRBJ2-3; D gene ambiguous. Being an ORF, TRBV23-1 has a function that is uncertain. V was cut by 3 bases and J by 5 bases, with 27 bases left in between. The CDR3 is 19 amino acids. The CDR3 reads CASSHGLVWDEAQQDTQYF. CDR3 sequence (DNA): TGCGCCAGCAGTCACGGTTTGGTCTGGGATGAGGCACAACAAGATACGCAGTATTTT.

Written as DNA, the CDR3 is TGTGCCAGCAGTATCGTCTTGGGGGATGAGCAGTTCTTC. Encoded protein: CASSIVLGDEQFF. The V and J genes are TRBV2 and TRBJ2-1; D may be TRBD1 or TRBD2 (5 bases each). Germline CDR1 and CDR2: SNHLY and FYNNEI. Trimming left V 5 bases short and J 8 bases short, with 13 bases between. The CDR3 loop spans 13 amino acids.

The table lists this clonotype with a few counts. V is TRBV4-3 and J is TRBJ1-2; a weak D match, TRBD1 (6 bases). Germline V lookup: CDR1 LGHNA, CDR2 YSLEER. This CDR3 is built from 17 residues. Trimming took 0 bases from V and 6 from J, leaving 20 bases between them. The CDR3 loop reads CASSQDLRAGERDGYTF. CDR3 in DNA: TGCGCCAGCAGCCAAGATCTTAGGGCAGGGGAAAGGGATGGCTACACCTTC.

This clonotype was seen more than once but under ten times. The chain employs TRBV27 and TRBJ2-5; D perhaps matches TRBD1 (6 bases). Deletions cut 8 bases from V and 5 bases from J, with 15 bases between. CDR1 and CDR2 (germline): MNHEY, SMNVEV (reference sequence). The length of the CDR3 is 13 residues. The CDR3 coding sequence is TGTGCCAGCGGGGACACAGGTGGTGAGACCCAGTACTTC. Translation gives CASGDTGGETQYF.